One and the same sample provided the 30 T cell receptor beta chains below, sequenced in a study of CD8+ T cells in alopecia areata. Following RNA extraction, reverse transcription yielded cDNA that acted as the sequencing template. Assay used: immunoSEQ multiplex PCR; TCRdb lists only in-frame clones, some missing. Of some 100,000 clones listed, about 54% are singletons. Treatment denoted: oral pan-JAK inhibitor, 5-10 mg twice daily. The input for sequencing was CD8+ T cells sorted from blood, taken at week 4, from a patient treated with tofacitinib. The receptor set was obtained from a human donor with alopecia areata.

This chain uses TRBV7-9 with TRBJ2-7, with TRBD1 matching 7 bases. The CDR3 is made up of 13 amino acids. With 4 bases clipped from V and 5 bases from J, the junction kept 5 bases outside the gene matches. Germline CDR1 and CDR2: SEHNR and FQNEAQ (reference sequence). The CDR3 spells CASSSTGRDEQYF. CDR3 nucleotide sequence: TGTGCCAGCAGCTCGACAGGGAGAGACGAGCAGTACTTC. Using reference TRBV7-9 and TRBJ2-7 for the parts outside the CDR3, the full variable domain is DTGVSQNPRHKITKRGQNVTFRCDPISEHNRLYWYRQTLGQGPEFLTYFQNEAQLEKSRLLSDRFSAERPKGSFSTLEIQRTEQGDSAMYLCASSSTGRDEQYFGPGTRLTVT.

The J gene is TRBJ2-7, the V gene TRBV25-1; either TRBD1 or TRBD2 may supply D (5 bases each). Germline loops: CDR1 MGHDK, CDR2 SYGVNS. Between the trimmed V and J ends, which lost 8 bases and 7 bases, there was a span of 15 bases. The CDR3 is 12 residues long. DNA for the CDR3: TGTGCCAGCGAGGGGTACCGTCGGGAGCAGTACTTC. Translation: CASEGYRREQYF.

The chain is built from TRBV25-1 and TRBJ2-6, with 9 bases that match TRBD1. The V and J ends lost 10 bases and 0 bases, in that order; junction bases with no gene match: 7. Germline V gene data show CDR1 as MGHDK and CDR2 as SYGVNS. This CDR3 has 16 residues. The CDR3 DNA is TGTGCCACAACAGGGGGCCACAACTCTGGGGCCAACGTCCTGACTTTC. The encoded protein is CATTGGHNSGANVLTF.

The chain recombines TRBV30 with TRBJ2-7; 11 bases are a match to TRBD2. V lost 4 bases and J lost 4; bases outside the gene matches: 12. CDR1 is GTSNPN and CDR2 is SVGIG in the germline V gene (reference sequence). This CDR3 is 16 amino acids long. In nucleotides, the CDR3 is TGTGCCTGGACGCTAGCGGGGGGACCCGAGCCTTACGAGCAGTACTTC. Protein: CAWTLAGGPEPYEQYF.

This clone turned up a few times. CDR3 in amino acids: CASSLTGSRSYEQYF. In DNA, the CDR3 is TGTGCCAGCAGTTTAACAGGGAGCCGGTCCTACGAGCAGTACTTC. The rearrangement links TRBV27 to TRBJ2-7; D might be TRBD1 (6 bases). V was shortened by 2 bases and J by 1 base, with 12 bases between the two germline ends. The CDR3 sequence is 15 residues long. The germline gives CDR1 MNHEY, CDR2 SMNVEV (reference sequence).

This clone was observed a handful of times. The same CDR3 arises from other DNA sequences in this sample as well. The chain couples TRBV30 to TRBJ2-7; TRBD1 might be the D (5 bases). The V gene's germline CDR1 is GTSNPN and CDR2 SVGIG (reference sequence). This CDR3 contains 11 residues. V shed 1 base and J shed 4 bases, with 5 bases lying between them. The CDR3 DNA reads TGTGCCTGGAGTGAGGGGTACGAGCAGTACTTC. Translated: CAWSEGYEQYF.

V and J are TRBV27 and TRBJ2-5, with TRBD2 matching over 8 bases. Germline V lookup: CDR1 MNHEY, CDR2 SMNVEV (reference sequence). The junction had 4 bases not matched to a gene; V was cut back by 4 bases and J by 0 bases. This CDR3 has 15 amino acids. The chain's CDR3 is CASSWGSGDQETQYF. The CDR3 nucleotides are TGTGCCAGCAGTTGGGGTAGCGGGGACCAAGAGACCCAGTACTTC.

The chain recombines TRBV27 with TRBJ2-2; the D is unclear. Germline values: CDR1 MNHEY, CDR2 SMNVEV (reference sequence). The CDR3 is made up of 14 amino acids. Trimming removed 5 bases at V and 3 bases at J, with 10 bases between. CDR3 region: CASSQKLYTGELFF. The CDR3 bases are TGTGCCAGCAGTCAGAAGCTTTACACCGGGGAGCTGTTTTTT.

This chain joins TRBV7-9 and TRBJ1-1; D is ambiguous. Germline CDR1 SEHNR, CDR2 FQNEAQ (reference sequence). V lost 5 bases, J lost 1 base, and 8 bases lay in between. This CDR3 has 13 residues. CDR3 residues: CASSVHGNTEAFF. CDR3 DNA: TGTGCCAGCAGCGTACATGGGAACACTGAAGCTTTCTTT.

The chain carries TRBV5-6 and TRBJ1-2; the D is unclear. Germline CDR1 reads SGHDT; CDR2 reads YYEEEE. The CDR3 sequence is 15 residues long. Trimming cost V 2 bases and J 8 bases, with 19 bases left between them. The CDR3 sequence: CASSFVSRVGGGYTF. The CDR3 DNA is TGTGCCAGCAGCTTCGTCTCCAGAGTGGGAGGAGGCTACACCTTC.

This clone turned up a few times. The chain couples TRBV29-1 to TRBJ2-7; D is ambiguous. The CDR3 consists of 12 residues. Trimming took off 2 bases at V and 1 base at J, with 6 bases between the two ends. Germline V gene data show CDR1 as SQVTM and CDR2 as ANQGSEA. The CDR3 loop is CSVERSSYEQYF. The CDR3 DNA reads as TGCAGCGTTGAACGCTCGTCCTACGAGCAGTACTTC.

The rearrangement joins TRBV6-5 to TRBJ2-5; the D gene could be TRBD1 or TRBD2 (6 bases each). In germline, CDR1 is MNHEY, CDR2 SVGAGI. Trimming left V 6 bases short and J 0 bases short, with 14 bases between. The CDR3 is 15 residues long. CDR3 amino acids: CASSYAGGYQETQYF. DNA for the CDR3: TGTGCCAGCAGCTACGCCGGGGGCTACCAAGAGACCCAGTACTTC.

This sequence joins TRBV4-1 and TRBJ1-5; D unclear. The germline gives CDR1 MGHRA, CDR2 YSYEKL. Trimming took off 2 bases at V and 4 bases at J, with 15 bases between the two ends. The CDR3 is 16 amino acids. CDR3 region: CASSQTSQLGNQPQHF. The CDR3 nucleotides are TGCGCCAGCAGCCAAACCAGCCAGCTGGGAAATCAGCCCCAGCATTTT.

The CDR3 DNA reads as TGCAGCGTTGAAGAAGGGGCACCAAACTACGAGCAGTACTTC. Protein: CSVEEGAPNYEQYF. This chain uses TRBV29-1 with TRBJ2-7; D perhaps matches TRBD1 (5 bases). Germline CDR1 is SQVTM and CDR2 is ANQGSEA. The CDR3 length is 14 residues. With 0 bases removed from V and 3 bases from J, the gap between germline ends came to 12 bases.

Details on this clone: The identical CDR3 is also encoded by other nucleotide sequences in the sample. The V call is TRBV19, the J call TRBJ2-1; D is perhaps TRBD2 (5 bases). This CDR3 region has 15 residues. V lost 3 bases, J lost 0 bases, and 9 bases lay in between. The germline V gene encodes CDR1 LNHDA and CDR2 SQIVND (reference sequence). The CDR3 loop is CASSITGSSYNEQFF. DNA of the CDR3: TGTGCCAGTAGTATTACGGGGAGCTCCTACAATGAGCAGTTCTTC.

The sample holds a few counts of this clone. V and J are TRBV5-6 and TRBJ2-5; the match to TRBD1 covers 8 bases. The better agreement between TRBJ2-7 and the DNA end casts doubt on the J call. The V gene's germline CDR1 is SGHDT and CDR2 YYEEEE. The CDR3 consists of 14 residues. The DNA of the CDR3 is TGTGCCAGCAGCGCCAGGACAGGGAGGTACGAGCAGTACTTC. This gives the protein CASSARTGRYEQYF.

This clone showed up just a few times. This chain joins TRBV27 and TRBJ2-1; D gene unclear. The CDR3 has 12 amino acids. The V gene's germline CDR1 is MNHEY and CDR2 SMNVEV (reference sequence). Trimming cost V 2 bases and J 5 bases, with 4 bases left between them. The CDR3, as DNA: TGTGCCAGCAGTTTAGGGCACAATGAGCAGTTCTTC. It encodes CASSLGHNEQFF.

This clone was found a few times. V usage is TRBV27 and J usage is TRBJ1-4; no reliable D call. The V end was cut by 8 bases, the J end by 6 bases, with 10 bases between. Germline V lookup: CDR1 MNHEY, CDR2 SMNVEV (reference sequence). This CDR3 has 12 amino acids. The chain's CDR3 is CASGGIYEKLFF. CDR3 bases: TGTGCCAGCGGCGGTATCTATGAAAAACTGTTTTTT.

The chain has TRBV30 and TRBJ2-1; no reliable D call. Between the trimmed V and J ends, which lost 1 base and 0 bases, there was a span of 16 bases. The CDR3 contains 17 residues. The V gene's germline CDR1 is GTSNPN and CDR2 SVGIG (reference sequence). CDR3 bases: TGTGCCTGGAGTGATGGGGTTTTCCAGAGCTCCTACAATGAGCAGTTCTTC. Its translation is CAWSDGVFQSSYNEQFF.

This chain uses TRBV29-1 with TRBJ1-1, with a tentative D call TRBD1 (5 bases). Germline values: CDR1 SQVTM, CDR2 ANQGSEA. Deletions cut 8 bases from V and 3 bases from J, with 22 bases between. The CDR3 is made up of 15 amino acids. The CDR3 protein is CSPTPGDRIDTEAFF. The CDR3 DNA reads as TGCAGCCCAACCCCTGGGGACCGGATCGACACTGAAGCTTTCTTT. The full variable domain, completed using reference TRBV29-1 and TRBJ1-1, is SAVISQKPSRDICQRGTSLTIQCQVDSQVTMMFWYRQQPGQSLTLIATANQGSEATYESGFVIDKFPISRPNLTFSTLTVSNMSPEDSSIYLCSPTPGDRIDTEAFFGQGTRLTVV.

The V and J genes are TRBV27 and TRBJ2-3, with 9 bases aligning to TRBD2. The V gene end was trimmed by 8 bases and the J gene end by 4 bases; junction bases not matched to a gene: 10. CDR1 is MNHEY, CDR2 SMNVEV, per germline (reference sequence). The CDR3 totals 15 residues. The CDR3 coding sequence is TGTGCCAGCGACCCAAGCGGGGGGCCCGCAGATACGCAGTATTTT. Protein: CASDPSGGPADTQYF.

This clone showed up just a few times. The chain couples TRBV29-1 to TRBJ2-6; 7 bases fit TRBD1. The CDR3 covers 18 residues. J lost 0 bases, V lost 5 bases, and 13 bases had no gene match. Germline CDR1 is SQVTM and CDR2 is ANQGSEA. The CDR3 DNA follows: TGCAGCGTTCTCGGACAGGTGGTCGGAGACTCTGGGGCCAACGTCCTGACTTTC. It translates to CSVLGQVVGDSGANVLTF.

The chain uses TRBV7-9 and TRBJ2-7; TRBD1 is a possible D gene (6 bases). This CDR3 comprises 16 residues. Trimming took off 5 bases at V and 0 bases at J, with 17 bases between the two ends. Germline CDR1 and CDR2: SEHNR and FQNEAQ (reference sequence). The CDR3 sequence: CASSATTGTDSYEQYF. CDR3 bases: TGTGCCAGCAGCGCGACAACAGGGACCGACTCCTACGAGCAGTACTTC.

V and J are TRBV7-8 and TRBJ2-5; D could derive from TRBD1 or TRBD2 (5 bases each). Deletions cut 3 bases from V and 5 bases from J, with 22 bases between. CDR1 is SGHVS, CDR2 FQNEAQ, per germline. This CDR3 has 17 amino acids. CDR3 nucleotide sequence: TGTGCCAGCAGCTTGGGGTTTTTGGCAGGGAGTGGGGAGACCCAGTACTTC. Translated: CASSLGFLAGSGETQYF.

This chain uses TRBV5-1 with TRBJ1-5; D may be TRBD1 (6 bases). The CDR3 length is 17 residues. With 0 bases removed from V and 5 bases from J, the gap between germline ends came to 18 bases. Germline CDR1 SGHRS, CDR2 YFSETQ. CDR3 DNA: TGCGCCAGCAGCTTGGACCCGGGACAACGAGCCCATCAGCCCCAGCATTTT. This encodes CASSLDPGQRAHQPQHF.

In this sample, this clone turned up once. Other DNA sequences in the sample encode the same CDR3. The V call is TRBV30, the J call TRBJ1-2; TRBD1 aligns across 7 bases. Looked up from germline, CDR1 is GTSNPN and CDR2 is SVGIG (reference sequence). J was trimmed by 6 bases and V by 0 bases; bases with no gene match: 4. The CDR3 runs to 13 residues. The CDR3 loop reads CAWSVGGGHGYTF. DNA of the CDR3: TGTGCCTGGAGTGTAGGAGGGGGCCATGGCTACACCTTC.

This clone occurred a few times. This chain joins TRBV7-2 and TRBJ1-3; D is perhaps TRBD1 (5 bases). CDR3 length equals 14 residues. The germline gives CDR1 SGHTA, CDR2 FQGNSA. V was pared by 4 bases and J by 8 bases, with 15 bases between. The CDR3 loop reads CASSSGTTGDTIYF. The DNA for the CDR3 is TGTGCCAGCAGCTCAGGGACGACCGGGGACACCATATATTTT.

The count of this clone is one. This rearrangement joins TRBV29-1 to TRBJ1-2; a possible D gene is TRBD1 (6 bases). Trimming removed 1 base at V and 2 bases at J, with 14 bases between. The CDR3 has 15 amino acids. Germline V lookup: CDR1 SQVTM, CDR2 ANQGSEA. The CDR3 sequence is CSVEGIGGLNYGYTF. The CDR3 bases are TGCAGCGTTGAAGGAATAGGGGGGCTAAACTATGGCTACACCTTC.

This clone was seen a handful of times. The chain recombines TRBV7-9 with TRBJ2-1; D is uncertain. The germline V gene encodes CDR1 SEHNR and CDR2 FQNEAQ (reference sequence). The CDR3 contains 15 residues. V lost 5 bases and J lost 0, with 11 bases in between. The CDR3 region is CASSQHHGSYNEQFF. The CDR3 DNA reads TGTGCCAGCAGCCAACACCATGGCTCCTACAATGAGCAGTTCTTC.

The rearrangement joins TRBV2 to TRBJ1-5, with no clear D. The V end lost 6 bases, the J end lost 5 bases, and 8 bases lay between the germline ends. The CDR3 is 12 amino acids. The germline V gene has CDR1 SNHLY and CDR2 FYNNEI. The CDR3 spells CASSTGYQPQHF. The CDR3 DNA sequence: TGTGCCAGCAGCACGGGATATCAGCCCCAGCATTTT.